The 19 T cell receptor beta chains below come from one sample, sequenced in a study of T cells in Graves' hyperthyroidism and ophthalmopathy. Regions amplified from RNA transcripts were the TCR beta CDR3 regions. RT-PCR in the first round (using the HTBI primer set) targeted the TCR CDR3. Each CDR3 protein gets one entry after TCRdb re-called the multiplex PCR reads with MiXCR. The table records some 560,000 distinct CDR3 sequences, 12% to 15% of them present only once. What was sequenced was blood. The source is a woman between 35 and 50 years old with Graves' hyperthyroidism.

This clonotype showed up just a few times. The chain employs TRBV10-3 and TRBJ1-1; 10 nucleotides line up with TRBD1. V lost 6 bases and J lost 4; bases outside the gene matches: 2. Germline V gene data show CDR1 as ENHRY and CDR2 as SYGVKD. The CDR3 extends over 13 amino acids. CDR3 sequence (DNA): TGTGCCATCAGGGGGACAGGGGCCACTGAAGCTTTCTTT. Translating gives CAIRGTGATEAFF.

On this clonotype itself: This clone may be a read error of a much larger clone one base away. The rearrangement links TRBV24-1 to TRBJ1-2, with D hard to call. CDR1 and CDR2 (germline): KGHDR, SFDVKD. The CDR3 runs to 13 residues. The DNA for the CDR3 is TGTGCCACCAGCGACCGCGGGAACTATGGCCACACCTTC. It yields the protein CATSDRGNYGHTF.

CDR3 coding DNA: TGTGCCAGCCGGCTGGGGGCAGTTACTGAAGCTTTCTTT. Encoded protein: CASRLGAVTEAFF. This sequence joins TRBV6-1 and TRBJ1-1; tentative D call: TRBD1 (6 bases). The CDR3 sequence is 13 residues long. V was pared by 8 bases and J by 5 bases, with 15 bases between. Germline V gene data show CDR1 as MNHNS and CDR2 as SASEGT.

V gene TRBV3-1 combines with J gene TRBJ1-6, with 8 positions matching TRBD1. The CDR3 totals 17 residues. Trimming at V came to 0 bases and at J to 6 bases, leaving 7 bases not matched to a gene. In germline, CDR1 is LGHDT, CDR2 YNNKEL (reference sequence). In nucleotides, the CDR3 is TGTGCCAGCAGCCAAGAGTATGGACAGGGCATTAATTCACCCCTCCACTTT. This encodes CASSQEYGQGINSPLHF.

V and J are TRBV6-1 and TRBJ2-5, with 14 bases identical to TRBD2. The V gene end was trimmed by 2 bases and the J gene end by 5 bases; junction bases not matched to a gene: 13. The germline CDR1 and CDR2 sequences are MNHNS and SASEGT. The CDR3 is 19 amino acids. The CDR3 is CASSERGRLAGGGQETQYF. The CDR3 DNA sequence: TGTGCCAGCAGTGAAAGGGGGAGACTAGCGGGAGGGGGGCAGGAGACCCAGTACTTC.

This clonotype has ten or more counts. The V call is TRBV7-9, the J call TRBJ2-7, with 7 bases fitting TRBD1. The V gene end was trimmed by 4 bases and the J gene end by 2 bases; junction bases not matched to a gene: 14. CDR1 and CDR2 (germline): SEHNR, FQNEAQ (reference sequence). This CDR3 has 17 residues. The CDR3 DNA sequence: TGTGCCAGCAGCTCCGATAAAACAGGGGCGTCGACCTACGAGCAGTACTTC. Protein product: CASSSDKTGASTYEQYF.

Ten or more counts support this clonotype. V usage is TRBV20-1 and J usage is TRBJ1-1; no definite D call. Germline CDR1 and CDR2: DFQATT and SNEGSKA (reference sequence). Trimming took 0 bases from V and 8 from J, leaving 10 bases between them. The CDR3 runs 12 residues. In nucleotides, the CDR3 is TGCAGTGCTAGAGAGGTTCGTCCGGAAGCTTTCTTT. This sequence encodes CSAREVRPEAFF.

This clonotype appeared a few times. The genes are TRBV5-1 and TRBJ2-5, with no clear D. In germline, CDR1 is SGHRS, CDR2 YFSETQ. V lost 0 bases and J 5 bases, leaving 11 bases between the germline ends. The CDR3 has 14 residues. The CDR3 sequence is CASSLENLLETQYF. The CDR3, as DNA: TGCGCCAGCAGCTTGGAAAATTTGTTGGAGACCCAGTACTTC. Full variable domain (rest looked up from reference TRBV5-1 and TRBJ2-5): KAGVTQTPRYLIKTRGQQVTLSCSPISGHRSVSWYQQTPGQGLQFLFEYFSETQRNKGNFPGRFSGRQFSNSRSEMNVSTLELGDSALYLCASSLENLLETQYFGPGTRLLVL.

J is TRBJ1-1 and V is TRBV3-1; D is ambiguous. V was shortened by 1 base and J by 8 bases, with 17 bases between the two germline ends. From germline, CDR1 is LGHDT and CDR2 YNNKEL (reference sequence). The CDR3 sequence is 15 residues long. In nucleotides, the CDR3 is TGTGCCAGCAGCCAAGGCGGTCTCGGGCAGGCGGAAGCTTTCTTT. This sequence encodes CASSQGGLGQAEAFF.

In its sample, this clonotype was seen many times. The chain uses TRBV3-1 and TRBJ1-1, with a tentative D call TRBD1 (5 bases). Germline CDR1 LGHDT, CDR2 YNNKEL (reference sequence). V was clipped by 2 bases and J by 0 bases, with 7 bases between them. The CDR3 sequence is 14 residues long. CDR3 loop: CASSQQGVNTEAFF. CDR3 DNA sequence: TGTGCCAGCAGCCAACAGGGTGTGAACACTGAAGCTTTCTTT. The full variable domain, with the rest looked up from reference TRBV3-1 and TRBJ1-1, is DTAVSQTPKYLVTQMGNDKSIKCEQNLGHDTMYWYKQDSKKFLKIMFSYNNKELIINETVPNRFSPKSPDKAHLNLHINSLELGDSAVYFCASSQQGVNTEAFFGQGTRLTVV.

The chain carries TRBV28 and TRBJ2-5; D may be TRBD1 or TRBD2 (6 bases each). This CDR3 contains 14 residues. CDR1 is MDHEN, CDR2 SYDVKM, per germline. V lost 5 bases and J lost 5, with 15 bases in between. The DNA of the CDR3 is TGTGCCAGCAGTCCCAATGGGGGGCTGGAGACCCAGTACTTC. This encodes CASSPNGGLETQYF.

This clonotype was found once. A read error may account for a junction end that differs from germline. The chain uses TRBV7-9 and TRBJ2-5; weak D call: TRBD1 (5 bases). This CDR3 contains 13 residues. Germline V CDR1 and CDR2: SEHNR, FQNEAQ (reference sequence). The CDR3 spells CVSVRGFLETQYF. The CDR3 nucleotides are TGTGTCAGCGTTAGGGGTTTTCTCGAGACCCAGTACTTC.

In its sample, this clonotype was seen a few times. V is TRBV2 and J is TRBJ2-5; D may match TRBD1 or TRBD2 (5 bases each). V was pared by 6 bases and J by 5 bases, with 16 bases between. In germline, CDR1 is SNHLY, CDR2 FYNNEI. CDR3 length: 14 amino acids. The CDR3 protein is CASSLGPEWETQYF. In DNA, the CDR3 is TGTGCCAGCAGCCTGGGACCCGAGTGGGAGACCCAGTACTTC.

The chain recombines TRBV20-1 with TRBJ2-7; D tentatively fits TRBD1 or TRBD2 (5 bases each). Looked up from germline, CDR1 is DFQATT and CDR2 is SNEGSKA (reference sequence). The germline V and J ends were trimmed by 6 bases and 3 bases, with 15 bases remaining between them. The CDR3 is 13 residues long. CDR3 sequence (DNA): TGCAGTGCCCTCTCCGGGACCCTCTACGAGCAGTACTTC. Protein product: CSALSGTLYEQYF.

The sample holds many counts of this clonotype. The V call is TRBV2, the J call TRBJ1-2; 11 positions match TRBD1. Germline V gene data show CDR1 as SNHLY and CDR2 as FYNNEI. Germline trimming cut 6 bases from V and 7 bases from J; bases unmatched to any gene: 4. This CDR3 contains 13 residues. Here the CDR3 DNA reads TGTGCCAGCAGCGGGACAGGGGGGAGTGGCTACACCTTC. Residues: CASSGTGGSGYTF. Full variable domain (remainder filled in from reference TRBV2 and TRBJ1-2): EPEVTQTPSHQVTQMGQEVILRCVPISNHLYFYWYRQILGQKVEFLVSFYNNEISEKSEIFDDQFSVERPDGSNFTLKIRSTKLEDSAMYFCASSGTGGSGYTFGSGTRLTVV.

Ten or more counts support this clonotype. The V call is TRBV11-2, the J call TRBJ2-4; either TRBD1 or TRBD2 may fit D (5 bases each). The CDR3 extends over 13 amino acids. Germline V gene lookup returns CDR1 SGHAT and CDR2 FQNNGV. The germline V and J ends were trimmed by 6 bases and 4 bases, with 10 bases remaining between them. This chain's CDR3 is CASRGTGKNIQYF. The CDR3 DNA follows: TGTGCCAGCAGGGGGACGGGGAAAAACATTCAGTACTTC.

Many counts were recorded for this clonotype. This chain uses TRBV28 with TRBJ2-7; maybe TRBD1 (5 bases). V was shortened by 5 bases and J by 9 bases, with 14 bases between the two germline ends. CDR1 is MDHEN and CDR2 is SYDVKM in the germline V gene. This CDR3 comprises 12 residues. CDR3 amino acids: CASSGRVSVQYF. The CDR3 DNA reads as TGTGCCAGCAGTGGCAGGGTTTCGGTGCAGTACTTC.

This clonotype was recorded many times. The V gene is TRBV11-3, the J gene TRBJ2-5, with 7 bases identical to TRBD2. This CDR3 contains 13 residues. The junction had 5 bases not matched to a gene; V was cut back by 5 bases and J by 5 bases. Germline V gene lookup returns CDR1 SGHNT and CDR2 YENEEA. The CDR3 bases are TGTGCCAGCAGCGGCGGGGGAAGCGAGACCCAGTACTTC. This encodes CASSGGGSETQYF.

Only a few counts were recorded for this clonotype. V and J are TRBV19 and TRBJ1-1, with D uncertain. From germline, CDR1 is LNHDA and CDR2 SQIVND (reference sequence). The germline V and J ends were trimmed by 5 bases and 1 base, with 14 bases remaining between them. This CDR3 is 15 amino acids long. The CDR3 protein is CASSPSVLENTEAFF. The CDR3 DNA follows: TGTGCCAGTAGTCCGTCGGTCCTAGAGAACACTGAAGCTTTCTTT.